This T cell receptor beta chain was captured by sequencing in a study of T-cell memory formation after mild COVID-19. This clonotype appeared many times. One entry per CDR3 protein, called by TCRdb with MiXCR from the 5' RACE reads. The sample gives about 240,000 distinct CDR3 sequences, around a tenth of which show up once; around 20% is in the top ten. The sequencing input was PBMCs or a T cell subset sorted from them (not recorded which). The origin of this receptor is a young man who had mild COVID-19 (a few samples of this study predate the infection). Cell type and time point are not known.

The CDR3 region is CASSSHTEAFF. CDR3 coding DNA: TGTGCCAGCAGCTCCCACACTGAAGCTTTCTTT. The chain is built from TRBV5-6 and TRBJ1-1; D gene unclear. V was trimmed by 3 bases and J by 3 bases, leaving 3 bases between them. The germline gives CDR1 SGHDT, CDR2 YYEEEE. This CDR3 contains 11 residues.